Each of the 22 T cell receptor beta chains below was sequenced from the same sample in a study of blood T cell repertoires in COVID-19. The protocol was immunoSEQ multiplex PCR, while the TCRdb copy is restricted to in-frame clones and leaves out a portion. Here the sample spans around 250,000 clones, around 80% being singletons. Input material: peripheral blood. All receptors derive from a man aged 35 to 55 with active or convalescent COVID-19.

This rearrangement joins TRBV5-1 to TRBJ2-2; possible D gene TRBD1, 5 bases. Germline CDR1 is SGHRS and CDR2 is YFSETQ. The CDR3 has 13 amino acids. The V gene lost 5 bases and the J gene lost 7 bases, with 12 bases spanning the gap. The CDR3 protein is CASRPGFNGELFF. The DNA of the CDR3 is TGCGCCAGCAGGCCAGGGTTTAACGGGGAGCTGTTTTTT.

The V gene is TRBV11-2, the J gene TRBJ2-7; the match to TRBD1 covers 12 bases. The germline V gene has CDR1 SGHAT and CDR2 FQNNGV. Trimming took 6 bases from V and 2 from J; bases not matched to a gene: 2. The CDR3 runs to 14 residues. As DNA, the CDR3 is TGTGCCAGCAGAGGGACAGGGGGCGCCTACGAGCAGTACTTC. As protein: CASRGTGGAYEQYF.

The chain has TRBV9 and TRBJ2-5; 9 positions match TRBD1. The CDR3 length is 15 residues. With 6 bases clipped from V and 5 bases from J, the junction kept 11 bases outside the gene matches. CDR1 and CDR2 from the germline V gene are SGDLS and YYNGEE. CDR3 sequence reads: CASNSPGQGVETQYF. Written as DNA, the CDR3 is TGTGCCAGCAACTCCCCGGGACAGGGTGTCGAGACCCAGTACTTC.

The chain carries TRBV6-2 or TRBV6-3 and TRBJ2-3, with 8 bases fitting TRBD2. The CDR3 covers 15 residues. In germline, CDR1 is MNHEY, CDR2 SVGEGT. The V gene end was trimmed by 4 bases and the J gene end by 5 bases; junction bases not matched to a gene: 8. CDR3 nucleotides: TGTGCCAGCAGTTTGGGACTAGGCGAGGGAGATACGCAGTATTTT. It encodes CASSLGLGEGDTQYF.

The chain couples TRBV30 to TRBJ2-7, with 7 bases lining up with TRBD2. The germline V gene has CDR1 GTSNPN and CDR2 SVGIG (reference sequence). This CDR3 spans 14 amino acids. V shed 3 bases and J 7 bases; nucleotides not matched to a gene: 12. The chain's CDR3 is CAWSLSLAVGEQYF. The CDR3 nucleotides read TGTGCCTGGAGCCTAAGTCTAGCGGTTGGTGAGCAGTACTTC. Drawing the rest from reference TRBV30 and TRBJ2-7, the complete variable domain is SQTIHQWPATLVQPVGSPLSLECTVEGTSNPNLYWYRQAAGRGLQLLFYSVGIGQISSEVPQNLSASRPQDRQFILSSKKLLLSDSGFYLCAWSLSLAVGEQYFGPGTRLTVT.

V usage is TRBV7-8 and J usage is TRBJ2-1, with TRBD1 matching 9 bases. CDR1 and CDR2 from the germline V gene are SGHVS and FQNEAQ. The CDR3 has 16 residues. V dropped 5 bases and J dropped 3; count of bases not matched to a gene: 8. CDR3 DNA sequence: TGTGCCAGCAGCCCGATGGACAGGGGAGGCTACAATGAGCAGTTCTTC. Translation gives CASSPMDRGGYNEQFF. Full variable domain (missing parts from reference TRBV7-8 and TRBJ2-1): GAGVSQSPRYKVAKRGQDVALRCDPISGHVSLFWYQQALGQGPEFLTYFQNEAQLDKSGLPSDRFFAERPEGSVSTLKIQRTQQEDSAVYLCASSPMDRGGYNEQFFGPGTRLTVL.

As concerns this clone: No conserved phenylalanine or tryptophan ends this CDR3, so it is likely a read error. The DNA is omitted, as the CDR3 cannot be located on it reliably, and the CDR3 follows TCRdb's listing. The chain uses TRBV7-9 and TRBJ1-1; the DNA was not used to check the table's D call, TRBD1. The germline CDR1 and CDR2 sequences are SEHNR and FQNEAQ (reference sequence). A total of 10 residues make up the CDR3, ends included. Here the CDR3 reads CASSPRQGLV.

V is TRBV5-6 and J is TRBJ1-4; tentatively, D is TRBD1 (5 bases). V was shortened by 0 bases and J by 4 bases, with 10 bases between the two germline ends. This CDR3 spans 15 amino acids. In germline, CDR1 is SGHDT, CDR2 YYEEEE. This chain's CDR3 is CASSLVGGNNEKLFF. Here the CDR3 DNA reads TGTGCCAGCAGCTTGGTCGGGGGTAATAATGAAAAACTGTTTTTT. Full variable domain (remainder filled in from reference TRBV5-6 and TRBJ1-4): DAGVTQSPTHLIKTRGQQVTLRCSPKSGHDTVSWYQQALGQGPQFIFQYYEEEERQRGNFPDRFSGHQFPNYSSELNVNALLLGDSALYLCASSLVGGNNEKLFFGSGTQLSVL.

V and J are TRBV27 and TRBJ1-1; TRBD1 is a possible D gene (5 bases). This CDR3 is built from 17 residues. Deletions cut 2 bases from V and 3 bases from J, with 19 bases between. Per germline, CDR1 MNHEY and CDR2 SMNVEV (reference sequence). The CDR3 DNA reads TGTGCCAGCAGTTTAAGAGTGTGGGGGGGATCGTACACTGAAGCTTTCTTT. Its translation is CASSLRVWGGSYTEAFF.

This clone has more than one count but fewer than ten. This chain joins TRBV29-1 and TRBJ1-2; TRBD1 agrees at 8 bases. The CDR3 runs 15 residues. Germline CDR1 SQVTM, CDR2 ANQGSEA. Germline trimming cut 7 bases from V and 3 bases from J; bases unmatched to any gene: 13. CDR3 nucleotide sequence: TGCAGCGCAGGTCCCGCAGGGGGCAGGCACTATGGCTACACCTTC. Translation: CSAGPAGGRHYGYTF.

The chain couples TRBV3-1 (or the pseudogene TRBV3-2) to TRBJ1-2, with D uncertain. Trimming shortened V by 4 bases and J by 4 bases, and 13 bases separated the two germline ends. Germline V lookup: CDR1 LGHDT, CDR2 YNNKEL (reference sequence). The CDR3 spans 14 residues. CDR3 region: CASSPWAEPYGYTF. For the CDR3, the DNA is TGTGCCAGCAGCCCTTGGGCCGAGCCCTATGGCTACACCTTC.

The chain links TRBV7-9 to TRBJ1-3; 8 bases match TRBD1. This CDR3 region has 14 residues. The junction had 1 base not matched to a gene; V was cut back by 6 bases and J by 0 bases. CDR1 is SEHNR and CDR2 is FQNEAQ in the germline V gene (reference sequence). CDR3 nucleotides: TGTGCCAGCAGAGACAGGGGCTCTGGAAACACCATATATTTT. Amino acids: CASRDRGSGNTIYF.

This chain connects TRBV5-1 to TRBJ1-2; no reliable D call. CDR3 length equals 13 residues. CDR1 and CDR2 from the germline V gene are SGHRS and YFSETQ. Trimming cost V 0 bases and J 3 bases, with 6 bases left between them. CDR3 loop: CASSLDTDYGYTF. DNA for the CDR3: TGCGCCAGCAGCTTGGACACAGACTATGGCTACACCTTC.

The rearrangement links TRBV30 to TRBJ1-5; D is perhaps TRBD1 (6 bases). The CDR3 spans 15 residues. V lost 4 bases to trimming and J lost 0 bases, with 13 bases between them. Germline CDR1 and CDR2: GTSNPN and SVGIG (reference sequence). The CDR3 nucleotides read TGTGCCTGGAAGGCAGGGGCCTATAGCAATCAGCCCCAGCATTTT. It codes for CAWKAGAYSNQPQHF.

The rearrangement links TRBV11-3 to TRBJ2-1, with a weak D call TRBD2 (6 bases). The CDR3 contains 16 residues. Per germline, CDR1 SGHNT and CDR2 YENEEA. With 3 bases removed from V and 6 bases from J, the gap between germline ends came to 18 bases. The CDR3 reads CASSFDSGIGRNEQFF. The CDR3 DNA reads TGTGCCAGCAGCTTTGATAGCGGAATTGGGCGCAATGAGCAGTTCTTC.

The rearrangement uses TRBV6-1 and TRBJ2-1; D gene uncertain. Germline V gene data show CDR1 as MNHNS and CDR2 as SASEGT. Trimming stripped 5 bases from V and 7 bases from J, with 12 bases between. CDR3 length: 13 amino acids. The CDR3 nucleotides read TGTGCCAGCAGTTTGAATTTTCAGAATGAGCAGTTCTTC. It is translated as CASSLNFQNEQFF.

This rearrangement joins TRBV11-2 to TRBJ1-1, with D perhaps matching TRBD1 (6 bases). CDR3 length: 16 residues. CDR1 is SGHAT, CDR2 FQNNGV, per germline. V was pared by 0 bases and J by 7 bases, with 18 bases between. The CDR3 protein is CASSLERGQGMDEAFF. The CDR3 nucleotides read TGTGCCAGCAGCTTAGAGCGGGGGCAGGGGATGGATGAAGCTTTCTTT.

J is TRBJ1-1 and V is TRBV18, with 7 bases identical to TRBD1. V trimming: 3 bases; J trimming: 5 bases; junction bases outside the gene matches: 9. Germline CDR1 and CDR2: KGHSH and LQKENI. The CDR3 is 15 amino acids. The CDR3 sequence: CASSPPTGWKTEAFF. The DNA for the CDR3 is TGTGCCAGCTCACCTCCGACAGGGTGGAAGACTGAAGCTTTCTTT.

The chain couples TRBV10-3 to TRBJ1-4, with no clear D. Per germline, CDR1 ENHRY and CDR2 SYGVKD. The V gene lost 0 bases and the J gene lost 6 bases, with 5 bases spanning the gap. The CDR3 runs to 13 residues. The CDR3 DNA reads TGTGCCATCAGTGAGTCGTCAGATGAAAAACTGTTTTTT. Amino acid sequence: CAISESSDEKLFF.

The V call is TRBV6-6, the J call TRBJ1-6, with D unresolved. CDR1 is MNHNY, CDR2 SVGAGI, per germline (reference sequence). The CDR3 is 15 residues long. Trimming cost V 0 bases and J 10 bases, with 13 bases left between them. The CDR3 nucleotides read TGTGCCAGCAGTTACTCGAGAGGGAGTACGTCACCCCTCCACTTT. Its protein is CASSYSRGSTSPLHF.

The CDR3 reads CASSPQYAGVGNTIYF. CDR3 sequence (DNA): TGTGCCAGCTCACCTCAGTATGCAGGGGTCGGAAACACCATATATTTT. The chain recombines TRBV18 with TRBJ1-3; D possibly corresponds to TRBD1 (6 bases). This CDR3 has 16 residues. Germline loops: CDR1 KGHSH, CDR2 LQKENI. Deletions cut 3 bases from V and 4 bases from J, with 16 bases between.

The chain employs TRBV24-1 and TRBJ1-2; D gene unclear. V lost 3 bases and J lost 5, with 9 bases in between. The germline V gene has CDR1 KGHDR and CDR2 SFDVKD. This CDR3 region has 13 residues. In DNA form, the CDR3 reads TGTGCCACCAGTGATCCCGAGGCGTATGGCTACACCTTC. Translating it yields CATSDPEAYGYTF.